These T cell receptor beta chains were read from a single sample in a study of blood T cell repertoires in COVID-19. Here immunoSEQ multiplex PCR was the method, and the copy in TCRdb shows in-frame clones only, minus some. The table lists about 150,000 clones, 80% of them singletons. Sequences were obtained from peripheral blood. These receptors all come from a woman between 45 and 65 years old with acute or convalescent COVID-19. Each CDR3 is given with its conserved first and last residue. A D gene is named only where the DNA matches it firmly. Where a row states a size, it is once, few, many or the class of an expanded clone; other rows omit it.

TRBJ2-4 TRBD2 few TRBV3-1/TRBV3-2 CASSEGGVPGGNIQYF TGTGCCAGCAGCGAGGGTGGGGTGCCGGGAGGAAACATTCAGTACTTC
TRBJ2-1 TRBD1 - TRBV7-8 CASSLDTGGGSEQFF TGTGCCAGCAGCTTAGACACAGGGGGTGGGAGTGAGCAGTTCTTC
TRBJ2-3 - - TRBV5-1 CASSSGSDLDTQYF TGCGCCAGCAGCTCCGGGTCAGATCTAGATACGCAGTATTTT
TRBJ2-2 - few TRBV6-2/TRBV6-3 CASSYSDSYFNTGELFF TGTGCCAGCAGTTACTCAGACTCCTACTTTAACACCGGGGAGCTGTTTTTT
TRBJ2-3 TRBD2 - TRBV7-2 CASSGGTSGAKDTQYF TGTGCCAGCAGCGGGGGAACTAGCGGGGCCAAAGATACGCAGTATTTT
TRBJ1-2 - - TRBV7-9 CASSPRGDGYTF TGTGCCAGCAGCCCCAGGGGCGATGGCTACACCTTC
TRBJ1-1 - - TRBV6-5 CASSSLQIKAFF TGTGCCAGCAGTTCCTTGCAGATTAAAGCTTTCTTT
TRBJ2-2 - - TRBV11-3 CASRRSDTGELFF TGTGCCAGCAGAAGAAGCGACACCGGGGAGCTGTTTTTT
TRBJ2-2 TRBD2 - TRBV7-2 CASSSWTSGNRELFF TGTGCCAGCAGCTCCTGGACTAGCGGGAACCGGGAGCTGTTTTTT
TRBJ1-2 - - TRBV28 CASSFSLGSTGLRVRYGYTF TGTGCCAGCAGTTTTAGTTTAGGATCTACAGGGCTTCGGGTACGCTATGGCTACACCTTC
TRBJ1-1 TRBD1 - TRBV4-3 CASSQGADRGNTEAFF TGCGCCAGCAGCCAAGGAGCAGACAGGGGGAACACTGAAGCTTTCTTT
TRBJ1-1 - - TRBV25-1 CASSDLRLTEAFF TGTGCCAGCAGTGATCTGAGGCTCACTGAAGCTTTCTTT
TRBJ2-5 - - TRBV10-3 CAARGWESQETQYF TGTGCCGCCAGGGGTTGGGAGAGCCAAGAGACCCAGTACTTC
TRBJ2-2 - - TRBV14 CASSQAYRTNTGELFF TGTGCCAGCAGCCAAGCCTACAGAACGAACACCGGGGAGCTGTTTTTT
TRBJ2-3 TRBD1 few TRBV19 CASSIQQGQVTQYF TGTGCCAGTAGTATACAACAGGGGCAGGTCACGCAGTATTTT
TRBJ2-3 TRBD2 - TRBV6-4 CASSDQLAGTLSSTDTQYF TGTGCCAGCAGTGACCAGCTAGCGGGGACCCTCTCTAGCACAGATACGCAGTATTTT
TRBJ1-1 - few TRBV19 CASQYRTEAFF TGTGCCAGTCAGTACCGCACTGAAGCTTTCTTT